This paragraph covers one T cell receptor (beta chain) sequence. The data originate from a study of blood T cell repertoires in COVID-19. Whole-study context: The United States, Italy and Spain provided the acute and convalescent COVID-19 samples. From T cells, B-cell-depleted T cells, or PBMCs came the material, which was cDNA or gDNA.

The authors' processing: Reference gene primer amplification in the assay estimated nucleated cell counts. TCRdb's table, derived via immunoSEQ multiplex PCR, lists solely in-frame clones and lacks some. That table gives V, J and clone size, and the DNA gave D and trimming. This sample has 110,000 to 150,000 clones, with roughly 89% found just once. The CDR3 contains 14 residues. This TCR was recovered from a man aged 60 to 69 with active or convalescent COVID-19. The chain carries TRBV21-1 and TRBJ1-4. TRBV21-1 is given as a pseudogene. The sample was peripheral blood. This CDR3 is CASRGGETNEKLFF. Written as DNA, the CDR3 is TGTGCCAGCAGAGGGGGGGAAACTAATGAAAAACTGTTTTTT.